In its sample, the clone carrying this T cell receptor beta chain was seen many times. Its antigen remains unidentified. The V gene end was trimmed by 7 bases and the J gene end by 10 bases; junction bases not matched to a gene: 10. From germline, CDR1 is MDHEN and CDR2 SYDVKM. The CDR3 spans 14 residues. The data derive from a study of T cell repertoires in cytomegalovirus infection. Whole-study results and caveats: Using cumulative public TCR beta family frequency, the authors identified those who carried CMV together with the relevant HLA.

TCRdb re-analysed the reads in MiXCR, keeping a single row per CDR3 protein. The sample comprises fewer than 350,000 distinct CDR3 sequences, about a sixth of which are singletons, and around 13% rests with the top ten. The specimen sequenced was PBMCs. The chain couples TRBV28 to TRBJ1-4, with 9 bases matching TRBD1. This clonotype was obtained from a human donor in good health (CMV status not recorded). Some clones in this sample may be carry-over from other donors' samples. The CDR3 DNA sequence: TGTGCCAGCATCTTCGGGGGACAGGGAGGAAAACTGTTTTTT. Its translation is CASIFGGQGGKLFF. Looking up the rest from reference TRBV28 and TRBJ1-4 gives the full variable domain: DVKVTQSSRYLVKRTGEKVFLECVQDMDHENMFWYRQDPGLGLRLIYFSYDVKMKEKGDIPEGYSVSREKKERFSLILESASTNQTSMYLCASIFGGQGGKLFFGSGTQLSVL.